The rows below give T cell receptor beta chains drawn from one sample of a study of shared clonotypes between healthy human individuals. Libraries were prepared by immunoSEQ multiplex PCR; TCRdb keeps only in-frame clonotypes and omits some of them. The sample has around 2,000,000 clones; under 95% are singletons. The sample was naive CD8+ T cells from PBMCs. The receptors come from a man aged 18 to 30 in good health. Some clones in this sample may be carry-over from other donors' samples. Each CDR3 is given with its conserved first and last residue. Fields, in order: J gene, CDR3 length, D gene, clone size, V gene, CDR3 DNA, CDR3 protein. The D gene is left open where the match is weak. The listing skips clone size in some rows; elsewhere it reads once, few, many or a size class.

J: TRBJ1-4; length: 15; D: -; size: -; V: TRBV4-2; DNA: TGTGCCAGCAGCCAAAGGAGGCTTCGGGATGAAAAACTGTTTTTT; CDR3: CASSQRRLRDEKLFF
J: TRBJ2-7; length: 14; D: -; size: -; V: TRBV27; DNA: TGTGCCAGCAACCAGCGGGCGAGCTCCTACGAGCAGTACTTC; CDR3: CASNQRASSYEQYF
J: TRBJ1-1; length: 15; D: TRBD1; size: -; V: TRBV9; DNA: TGTGCCAGCAGCTCGCACAGGGGGCCGAACACTGAAGCTTTCTTT; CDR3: CASSSHRGPNTEAFF
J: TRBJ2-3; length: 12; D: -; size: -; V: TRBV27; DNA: TGTGCCAGCAGTTTGGGGACAGATACGCAGTATTTT; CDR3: CASSLGTDTQYF
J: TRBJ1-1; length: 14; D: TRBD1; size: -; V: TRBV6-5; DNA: TGTGCCAGCAGTTATACAGGGGAGGGGACTGAAGCTTTCTTT; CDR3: CASSYTGEGTEAFF
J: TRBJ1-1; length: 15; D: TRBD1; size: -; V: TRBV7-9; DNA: TGTGCCAGCAGCTCCACAGGGGGCGCGAACACTGAAGCTTTCTTT; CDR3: CASSSTGGANTEAFF
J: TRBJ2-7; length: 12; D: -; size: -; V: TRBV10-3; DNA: TGTGCCATCAGTGAGTACACGGGGGAGCAGTACTTC; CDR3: CAISEYTGEQYF
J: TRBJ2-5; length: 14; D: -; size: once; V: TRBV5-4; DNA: TGTGCCAGCAGCGCTACAGGGATTCAAGAGACCCAGTACTTC; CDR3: CASSATGIQETQYF
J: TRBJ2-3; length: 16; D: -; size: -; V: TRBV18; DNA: TGTGCCAGCTCACTTCAGGAGGGTAGAAGAACAGATACGCAGTATTTT; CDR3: CASSLQEGRRTDTQYF
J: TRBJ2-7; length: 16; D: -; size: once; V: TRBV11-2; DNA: TGTGCCAGCAGCTTACCCGGGACCCACATTTTCTACGAGCAGTACTTC; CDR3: CASSLPGTHIFYEQYF
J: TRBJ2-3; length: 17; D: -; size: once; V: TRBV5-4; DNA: TGTGCCAGCAGCGGGGGTACTGGACGCCCTAGCACAGATACGCAGTATTTT; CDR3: CASSGGTGRPSTDTQYF
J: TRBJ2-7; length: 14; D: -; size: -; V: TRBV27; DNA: TGTGCCAGCAGTTTAATCTCGGATTCCTACGAGCAGTACTTC; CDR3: CASSLISDSYEQYF
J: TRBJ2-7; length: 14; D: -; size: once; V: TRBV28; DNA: TGTGCCAGCAGTGCGACAGGGAGGGACTACGAGCAGTACTTC; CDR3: CASSATGRDYEQYF